This entry lists 8 T cell receptor beta chains sequenced from one sample in a study of vaccination effects on CD4 cells after COVID-19. Sequencing used immunoSEQ multiplex PCR; TCRdb keeps in-frame clones, though not all of them. The table has about 63,000 clones, approximately 75% seen once. No antigen is known for these receptors. Before sequencing took place, the ViraFEST assay used viral peptide pools to expand antigen-specific CD4+ T cells. Isolation of CD4+ T cells took place after more than 9 days of culture. Each vaccine recipient was nucleocapsid antibody negative and had no prior SARS-CoV-2 infection. Sequencing used CD4+ T cells from PBMCs cultured with HCoV-OC43 spike peptides, obtained before COVID-19 vaccination. Subset indicated: HCoV-OC43 spike overlapping peptide pool stimulation. The receptors were sampled from a human donor who received a COVID-19 vaccine.

The chain joins TRBV5-6 to TRBJ2-5; 8 bases align to TRBD1. Losses at the gene ends were 4 bases for V and 1 base for J; bases not matched to a gene: 6. Germline CDR1 reads SGHDT; CDR2 reads YYEEEE. The CDR3 covers 15 residues. The CDR3 region is CASSIVGQAQETQYF. In DNA, the CDR3 is TGTGCCAGCAGCATAGTGGGACAGGCCCAAGAGACCCAGTACTTC.

V gene TRBV15 combines with J gene TRBJ1-1, with D perhaps matching TRBD1 (5 bases). V lost 3 bases and J lost 3, with 20 bases in between. The CDR3 has 17 amino acids. Germline V gene sequence: CDR1 LNHNV, CDR2 YYDKDF (reference sequence). The CDR3, as DNA: TGTGCCACCAGCAGCCCCTTCCTAGGGGCAGGGTACACTGAAGCTTTCTTT. Protein: CATSSPFLGAGYTEAFF. The full variable domain, rest sourced from reference TRBV15 and TRBJ1-1, is DAMVIQNPRYQVTQFGKPVTLSCSQTLNHNVMYWYQQKSSQAPKLLFHYYDKDFNNEADTPDNFQSRRPNTSFCFLDIRSPGLGDTAMYLCATSSPFLGAGYTEAFFGQGTRLTVV.

This sequence joins TRBV7-2 and TRBJ1-2, with D tentatively TRBD1 (6 bases). The CDR3 is 16 amino acids. V was pared by 2 bases and J by 0 bases, with 13 bases between. Germline CDR1 SGHTA, CDR2 FQGNSA. CDR3 DNA sequence: TGTGCCAGCAGCTTATCATGGGCAGGGGCTAACTATGGCTACACCTTC. Protein sequence: CASSLSWAGANYGYTF.

This rearrangement joins TRBV10-2 to TRBJ1-5; D is ambiguous. Trimming shortened V by 4 bases and J by 3 bases, and 10 bases separated the two germline ends. Germline CDR1 WSHSY, CDR2 SAAADI. CDR3 length: 14 amino acids. This CDR3 reads CASSAGFTNQPQHF. The CDR3 region has the DNA TGCGCCAGCAGTGCCGGGTTCACCAATCAGCCCCAGCATTTT.

The chain uses TRBV18 and TRBJ2-7; D may be TRBD2 (6 bases). This CDR3 has 12 amino acids. Between the trimmed V and J ends, which lost 2 bases and 6 bases, there was a span of 8 bases. The germline V gene encodes CDR1 KGHSH and CDR2 LQKENI. CDR3 sequence: CASSPSGGEQYV. CDR3 DNA sequence: TGTGCCAGCTCACCATCCGGGGGCGAGCAGTACGTC.

V usage is TRBV23-1 and J usage is TRBJ2-5; 7 positions agree with TRBD2. Being an ORF, TRBV23-1 has a function that is uncertain. Trimming took 1 base from V and 2 from J; bases not matched to a gene: 13. The CDR3 is 18 residues long. The chain's CDR3 is CASSQCLGGSGPQETQYF. The CDR3 DNA reads as TGCGCCAGCAGTCAATGTCTTGGGGGTAGCGGGCCTCAAGAGACCCAGTACTTC.

This sequence joins TRBV7-2 and TRBJ2-4; D possibly corresponds to TRBD2 (6 bases). The CDR3 contains 15 residues. Germline-derived CDR1 and CDR2 are SGHTA and FQGNSA. V was clipped by 5 bases and J by 3 bases, with 14 bases between them. The CDR3 nucleotides read TGTGCCAGCAGCCTCCTTGGGGGGAGCAAAAACATTCAGTACTTC. It specifies CASSLLGGSKNIQYF.

Turning to this clone: Sequence at one end of the junction differs from germline and may be a read error. This chain uses TRBV7-3 with TRBJ2-1, with TRBD1 matching 9 bases. CDR3 length: 17 amino acids. The germline V gene has CDR1 SGHTA and CDR2 FQGTGA. The CDR3 protein is CASSLTVGTGIGNEQFF. CDR3 DNA sequence: TGTGCCAGCAGCCTAACCGTGGGGACAGGGATTGGCAATGAGCAGTTCTTC.